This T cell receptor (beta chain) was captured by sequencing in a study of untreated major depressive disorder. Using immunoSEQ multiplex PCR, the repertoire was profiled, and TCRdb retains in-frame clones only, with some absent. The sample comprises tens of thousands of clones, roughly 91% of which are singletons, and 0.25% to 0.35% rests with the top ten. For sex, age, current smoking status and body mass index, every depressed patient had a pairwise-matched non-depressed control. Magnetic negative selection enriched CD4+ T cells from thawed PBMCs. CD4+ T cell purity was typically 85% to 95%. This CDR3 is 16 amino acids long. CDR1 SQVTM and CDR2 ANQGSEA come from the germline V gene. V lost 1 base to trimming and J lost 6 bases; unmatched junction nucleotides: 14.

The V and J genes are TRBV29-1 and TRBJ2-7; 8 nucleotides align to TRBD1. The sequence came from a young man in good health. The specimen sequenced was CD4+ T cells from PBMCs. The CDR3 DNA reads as TGCAGCGTTGAAGGTCATGGGTCGACAGGGGTGGCCGAGCAGTACTTC. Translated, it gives CSVEGHGSTGVAEQYF.